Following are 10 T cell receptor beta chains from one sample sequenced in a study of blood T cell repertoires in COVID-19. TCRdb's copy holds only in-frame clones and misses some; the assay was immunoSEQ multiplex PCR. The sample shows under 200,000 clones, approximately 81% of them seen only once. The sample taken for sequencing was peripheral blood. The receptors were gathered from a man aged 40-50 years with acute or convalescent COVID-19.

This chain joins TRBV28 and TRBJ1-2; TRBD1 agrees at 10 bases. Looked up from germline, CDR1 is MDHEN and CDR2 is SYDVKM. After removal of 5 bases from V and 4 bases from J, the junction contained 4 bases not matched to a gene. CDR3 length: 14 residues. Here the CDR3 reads CASSDRGLIYGYTF. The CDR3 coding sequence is TGTGCCAGCAGTGACAGGGGGCTGATCTATGGCTACACCTTC.

CDR3 sequence reads: CASSSGTYGYTF. CDR3 DNA: TGTGCCAGCAGTTCAGGGACTTATGGCTACACCTTC. V gene TRBV6-6 combines with J gene TRBJ1-2; D is possibly TRBD1 (5 bases). Per germline, CDR1 MNHNY and CDR2 SVGAGI (reference sequence). V was clipped by 4 bases and J by 5 bases, with 8 bases between them. The CDR3 extends over 12 amino acids.

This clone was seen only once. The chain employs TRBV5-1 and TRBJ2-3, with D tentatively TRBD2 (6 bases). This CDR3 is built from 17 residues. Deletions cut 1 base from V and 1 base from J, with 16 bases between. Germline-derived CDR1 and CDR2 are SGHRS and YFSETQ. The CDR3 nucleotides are TGCGCCAGCAGCTTGTCGGATGGAGGGTCGGGCACAGATACGCAGTATTTT. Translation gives CASSLSDGGSGTDTQYF.

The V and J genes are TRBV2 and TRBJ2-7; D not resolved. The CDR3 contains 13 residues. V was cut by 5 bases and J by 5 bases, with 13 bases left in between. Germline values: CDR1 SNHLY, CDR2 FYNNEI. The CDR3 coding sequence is TGTGCCAGCAGTAGCAGGTATTCCGACGAGCAGTACTTC. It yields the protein CASSSRYSDEQYF.

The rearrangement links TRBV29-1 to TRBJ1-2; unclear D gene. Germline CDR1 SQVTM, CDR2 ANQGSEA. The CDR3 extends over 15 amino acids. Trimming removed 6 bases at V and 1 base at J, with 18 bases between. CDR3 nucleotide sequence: TGCAGCGTGCATCCGGGAAGAGGAGGTAACTATGGCTACACCTTC. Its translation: CSVHPGRGGNYGYTF.

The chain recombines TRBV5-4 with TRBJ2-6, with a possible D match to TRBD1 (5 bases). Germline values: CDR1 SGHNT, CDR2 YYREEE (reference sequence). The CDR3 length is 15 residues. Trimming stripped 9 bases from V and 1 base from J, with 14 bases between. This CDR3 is CATSRVRSGANVLTF. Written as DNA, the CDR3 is TGTGCCACTTCCAGGGTACGTTCTGGGGCCAACGTCCTGACTTTC.

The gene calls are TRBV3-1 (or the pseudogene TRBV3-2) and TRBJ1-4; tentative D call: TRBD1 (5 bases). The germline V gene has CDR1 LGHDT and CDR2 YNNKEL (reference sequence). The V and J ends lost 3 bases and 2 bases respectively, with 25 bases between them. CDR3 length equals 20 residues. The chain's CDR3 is CASSHLPGREKLRTNEKLFF. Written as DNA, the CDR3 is TGTGCCAGCAGCCACCTTCCTGGCAGGGAAAAACTAAGGACTAATGAAAAACTGTTTTTT.

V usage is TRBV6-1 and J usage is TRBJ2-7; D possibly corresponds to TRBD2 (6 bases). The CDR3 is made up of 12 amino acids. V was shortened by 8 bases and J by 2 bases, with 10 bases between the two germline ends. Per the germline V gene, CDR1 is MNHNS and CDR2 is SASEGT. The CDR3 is CASGGATYEQYF. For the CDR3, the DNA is TGTGCCAGCGGCGGGGCAACCTACGAGCAGTACTTC.

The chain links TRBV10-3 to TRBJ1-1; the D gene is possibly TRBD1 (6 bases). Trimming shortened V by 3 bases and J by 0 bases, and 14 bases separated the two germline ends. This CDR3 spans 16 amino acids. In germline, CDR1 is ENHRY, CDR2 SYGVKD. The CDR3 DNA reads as TGTGCCATCAGTGATCTGGGAAAGGGGGTGAACACTGAAGCTTTCTTT. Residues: CAISDLGKGVNTEAFF.

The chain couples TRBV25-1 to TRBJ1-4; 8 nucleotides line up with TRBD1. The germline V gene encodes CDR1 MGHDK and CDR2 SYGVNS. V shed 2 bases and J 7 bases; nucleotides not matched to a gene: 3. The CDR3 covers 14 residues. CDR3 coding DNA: TGTGCCAGCAGTGAAGACAGGGGCGGTGAAAAACTGTTTTTT. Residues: CASSEDRGGEKLFF.